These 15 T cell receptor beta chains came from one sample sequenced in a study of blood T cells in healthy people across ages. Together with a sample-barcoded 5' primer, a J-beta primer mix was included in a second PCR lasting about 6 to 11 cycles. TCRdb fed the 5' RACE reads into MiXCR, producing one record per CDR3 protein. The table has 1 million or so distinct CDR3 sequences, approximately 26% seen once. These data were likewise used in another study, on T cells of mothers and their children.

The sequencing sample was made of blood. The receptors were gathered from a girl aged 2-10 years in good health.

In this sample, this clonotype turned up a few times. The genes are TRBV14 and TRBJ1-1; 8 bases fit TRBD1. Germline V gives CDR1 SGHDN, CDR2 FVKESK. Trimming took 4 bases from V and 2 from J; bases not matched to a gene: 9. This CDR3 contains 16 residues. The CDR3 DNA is TGTGCCAGCAGCCTCGATACAGGGGGTGCTAACACTGAAGCTTTCTTT. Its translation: CASSLDTGGANTEAFF.

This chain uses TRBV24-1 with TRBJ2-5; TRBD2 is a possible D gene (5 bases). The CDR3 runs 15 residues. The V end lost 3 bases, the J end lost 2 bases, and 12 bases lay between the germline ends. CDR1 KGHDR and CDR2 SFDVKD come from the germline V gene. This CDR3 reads CATSDRERGQETQYF. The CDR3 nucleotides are TGTGCCACCAGTGATCGGGAACGAGGGCAAGAGACCCAGTACTTC.

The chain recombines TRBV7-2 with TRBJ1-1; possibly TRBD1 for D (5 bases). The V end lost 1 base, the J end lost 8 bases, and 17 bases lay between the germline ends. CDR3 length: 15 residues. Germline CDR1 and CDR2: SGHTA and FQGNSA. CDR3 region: CASSLVSSGTREAFF. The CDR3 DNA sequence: TGTGCCAGCAGCTTAGTTTCGTCCGGGACCCGCGAAGCTTTCTTT. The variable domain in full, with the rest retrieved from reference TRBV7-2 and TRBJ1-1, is GAGVSQSPSNKVTEKGKDVELRCDPISGHTALYWYRQSLGQGLEFLIYFQGNSAPDKSGLPSDRFSAERTGGSVSTLTIQRTQQEDSAVYLCASSLVSSGTREAFFGQGTRLTVV.

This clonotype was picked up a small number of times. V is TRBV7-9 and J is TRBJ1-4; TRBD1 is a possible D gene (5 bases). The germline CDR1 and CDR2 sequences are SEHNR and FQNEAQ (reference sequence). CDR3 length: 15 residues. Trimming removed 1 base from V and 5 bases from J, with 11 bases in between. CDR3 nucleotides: TGTGCCAGCAGCTTAGTAGGGGAAGGAAATGAAAAACTGTTTTTT. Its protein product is CASSLVGEGNEKLFF.

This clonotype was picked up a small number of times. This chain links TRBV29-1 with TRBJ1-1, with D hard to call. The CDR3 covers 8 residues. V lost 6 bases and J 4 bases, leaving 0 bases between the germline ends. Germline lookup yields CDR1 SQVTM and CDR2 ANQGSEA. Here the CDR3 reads CSVTEAFF. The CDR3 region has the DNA TGCAGCGTCACTGAAGCTTTCTTT.

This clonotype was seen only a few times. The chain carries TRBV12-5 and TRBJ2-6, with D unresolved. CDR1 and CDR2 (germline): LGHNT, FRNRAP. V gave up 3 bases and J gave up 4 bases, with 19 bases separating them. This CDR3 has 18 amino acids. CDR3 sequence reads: CASGFNRRKALGANVLTF. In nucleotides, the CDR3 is TGTGCTAGTGGTTTTAACAGACGCAAAGCCCTCGGGGCCAACGTCCTGACTTTC.

CDR3 amino acids: CASSVDGRTLNEQFF. CDR3 coding DNA: TGTGCCAGCAGCGTAGATGGGAGAACGCTCAATGAGCAGTTCTTC. The J gene is TRBJ2-1, the V gene TRBV9; D possibly corresponds to TRBD2 (5 bases). The germline gives CDR1 SGDLS, CDR2 YYNGEE. The CDR3 is 15 residues long. Deletions cut 0 bases from V and 6 bases from J, with 13 bases between.

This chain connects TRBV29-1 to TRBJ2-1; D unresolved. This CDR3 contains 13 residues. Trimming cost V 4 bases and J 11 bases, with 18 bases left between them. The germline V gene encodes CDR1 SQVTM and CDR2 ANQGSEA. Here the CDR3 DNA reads TGCAGCGTTGCCGGCAGCACCGTAGAAAAGCAGTTCTTC. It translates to CSVAGSTVEKQFF.

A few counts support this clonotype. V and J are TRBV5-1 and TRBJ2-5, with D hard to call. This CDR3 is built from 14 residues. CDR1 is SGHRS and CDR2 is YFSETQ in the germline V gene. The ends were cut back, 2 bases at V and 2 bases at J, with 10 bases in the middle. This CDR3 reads CASSFTADQETQYF. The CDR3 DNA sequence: TGCGCCAGCAGCTTTACAGCTGATCAAGAGACCCAGTACTTC. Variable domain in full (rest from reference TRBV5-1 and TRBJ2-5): KAGVTQTPRYLIKTRGQQVTLSCSPISGHRSVSWYQQTPGQGLQFLFEYFSETQRNKGNFPGRFSGRQFSNSRSEMNVSTLELGDSALYLCASSFTADQETQYFGPGTRLLVL.

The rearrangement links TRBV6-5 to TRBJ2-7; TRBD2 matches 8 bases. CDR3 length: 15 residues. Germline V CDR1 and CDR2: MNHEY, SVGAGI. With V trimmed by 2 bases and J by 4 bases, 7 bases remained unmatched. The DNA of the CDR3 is TGTGCCAGCAGTTACCTCTCCAGCGGGGGATACGAGCAGTACTTC. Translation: CASSYLSSGGYEQYF.

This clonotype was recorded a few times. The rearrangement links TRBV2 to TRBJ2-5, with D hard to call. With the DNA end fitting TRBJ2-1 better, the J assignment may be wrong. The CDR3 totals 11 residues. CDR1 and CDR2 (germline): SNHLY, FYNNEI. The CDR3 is CASSEIGEQFF. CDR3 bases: TGTGCCAGCAGTGAAATTGGAGAGCAGTTCTTC.

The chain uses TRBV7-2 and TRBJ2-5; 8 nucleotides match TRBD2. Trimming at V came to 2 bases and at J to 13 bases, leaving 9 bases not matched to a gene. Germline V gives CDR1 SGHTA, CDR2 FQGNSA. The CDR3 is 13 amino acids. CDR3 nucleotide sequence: TGTGCCAGCAGCTTACGGGGGGGATACGAGCGGTACTTC. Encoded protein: CASSLRGGYERYF.

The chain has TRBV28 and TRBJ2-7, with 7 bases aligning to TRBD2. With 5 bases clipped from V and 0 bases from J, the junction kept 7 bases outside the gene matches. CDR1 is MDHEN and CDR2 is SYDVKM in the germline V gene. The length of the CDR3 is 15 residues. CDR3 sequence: CASSLPGLHSYEQYF. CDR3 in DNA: TGTGCCAGCAGTCTACCGGGACTACACTCCTACGAGCAGTACTTC. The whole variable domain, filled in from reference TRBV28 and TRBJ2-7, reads DVKVTQSSRYLVKRTGEKVFLECVQDMDHENMFWYRQDPGLGLRLIYFSYDVKMKEKGDIPEGYSVSREKKERFSLILESASTNQTSMYLCASSLPGLHSYEQYFGPGTRLTVT.

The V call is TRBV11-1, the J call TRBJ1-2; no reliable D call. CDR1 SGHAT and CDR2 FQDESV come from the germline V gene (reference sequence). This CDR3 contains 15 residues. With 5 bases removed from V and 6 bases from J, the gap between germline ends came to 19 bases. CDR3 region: CASSPTWSQLNGYTF. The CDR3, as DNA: TGTGCCAGCAGCCCGACGTGGAGTCAGTTAAATGGCTACACCTTC.

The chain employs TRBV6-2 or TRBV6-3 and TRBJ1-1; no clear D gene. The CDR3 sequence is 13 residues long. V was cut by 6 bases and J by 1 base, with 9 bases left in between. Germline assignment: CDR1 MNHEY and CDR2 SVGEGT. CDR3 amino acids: CASRGPENTEAFF. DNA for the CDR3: TGTGCCAGCAGAGGACCCGAGAACACTGAAGCTTTCTTT.